This T cell receptor beta chain was recorded in a study of blood T cell repertoires in COVID-19. The wider study: In each case, the material was cDNA or gDNA derived from T cells, B-cell-depleted T cells, or PBMCs.

Per the original data handling: Reference gene primer amplification in the assay estimated nucleated cell counts. Generated by immunoSEQ multiplex PCR, the TCRdb table keeps only in-frame clones and is missing some. The V and J calls and clone size come from that table; D and trimming were worked out from the DNA. The sample has roughly 250,000 clones, roughly 90% seen once. The CDR3 is 16 residues long. Trimming at V came to 1 base and at J to 3 bases, leaving 7 bases not matched to a gene. CDR1 is LGHNT and CDR2 is FRNRAP in the germline V gene. This clonotype was obtained from a woman in her 30s with acute COVID-19. The rearrangement links TRBV12-5 to TRBJ2-3, with 7 bases fitting TRBD1. The sequenced sample consisted of PBMCs or T cells enriched from blood (not recorded which). CDR3 bases: TGTGCTAGTGGTTTGGAACAGGGGATCAGGACAGATACGCAGTATTTT. Encoded protein: CASGLEQGIRTDTQYF.